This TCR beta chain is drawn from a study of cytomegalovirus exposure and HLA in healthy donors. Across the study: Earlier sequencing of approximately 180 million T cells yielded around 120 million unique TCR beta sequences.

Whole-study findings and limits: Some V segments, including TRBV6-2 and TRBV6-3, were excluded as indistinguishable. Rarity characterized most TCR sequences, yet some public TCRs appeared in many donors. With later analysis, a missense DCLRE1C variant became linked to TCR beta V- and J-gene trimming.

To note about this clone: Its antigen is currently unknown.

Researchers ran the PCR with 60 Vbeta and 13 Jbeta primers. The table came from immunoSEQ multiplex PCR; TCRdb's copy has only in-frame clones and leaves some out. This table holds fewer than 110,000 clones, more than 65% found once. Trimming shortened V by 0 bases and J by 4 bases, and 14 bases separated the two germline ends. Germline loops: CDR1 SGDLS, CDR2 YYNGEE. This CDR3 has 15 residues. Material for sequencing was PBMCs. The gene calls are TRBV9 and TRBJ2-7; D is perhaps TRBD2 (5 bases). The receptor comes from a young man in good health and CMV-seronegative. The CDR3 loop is CASSVGGQWQYEQYF. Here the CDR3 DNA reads TGTGCCAGCAGCGTAGGAGGGCAGTGGCAGTACGAGCAGTACTTC.